This T cell receptor beta chain is drawn from a study of PD-L1 blockade in urothelial cancer. Study-wide context: Blood was tested 3 weeks (second dose) and 6 weeks into treatment.

The assay was immunoSEQ multiplex PCR, and TCRdb's table has in-frame clones only and misses some. The sample lists 40,000 to 50,000 clones, approximately 83% occurring once. Germline V CDR1 and CDR2: LNHDA, SQIVND (reference sequence). The length of the CDR3 is 12 residues. V lost 7 bases and J lost 12, with 13 bases in between. Time point specified: peripheral blood 6 weeks after treatment start. Patients had urothelial carcinoma that was locally advanced or metastatic. Sampling of each patient yielded between 1 and 8 specimens, collected pretreatment and on-treatment. This TCR came from a man in his 60s with urothelial cancer. The chain links TRBV19 to TRBJ1-6; D not certain. The material was PBMCs, obtained around atezolizumab (anti-PD-L1) treatment. CDR3 bases: TGTGCCAGTACCGAGAGCGCGGGACCCCTCCACTTT. Translating gives CASTESAGPLHF. The whole variable domain, filled in from reference TRBV19 and TRBJ1-6, reads DGGITQSPKYLFRKEGQNVTLSCEQNLNHDAMYWYRQDPGQGLRLIYYSQIVNDFQKGDIAEGYSVSREKKESFPLTVTSAQKNPTAFYLCASTESAGPLHFGNGTRLTVT.